This T cell receptor beta chain was observed in a study of prognosis after radiotherapy for stage I lung cancer. This clonotype counts as medium-sized. The CDR3 has 14 amino acids. V was clipped by 4 bases and J by 0 bases; unmatched bases: 1. Germline CDR1 reads SNHLY; CDR2 reads FYNNEI. Two-round multiplex PCR, the amplification method, yielded TCR beta CDR3 from genomic DNA. It was primers specific to each TRBV and TRBJ gene that first-round PCR used. TCRdb analysed the multiplex PCR reads with MiXCR anew, one entry per CDR3 protein. The top ten clones hold roughly two fifths of a sample with fewer than 20,000 distinct CDR3 sequences, 44% of them seen once.

The chain couples TRBV2 to TRBJ1-1; 8 nucleotides align to TRBD1. The clonotype was recovered from a donor at least 50 years old with non-small cell lung cancer. Sequenced here: PBMCs, sampled before or after stereotactic body radiation therapy (not recorded which). In DNA form, the CDR3 reads TGTGCCAGCAGTGTGGGACAGGTGAACACTGAAGCTTTCTTT. Its protein is CASSVGQVNTEAFF.